The sequence of this TCR beta chain was determined in a study of shared clonotypes between healthy human individuals. Study findings and constraints: Memory subsets generally showed lower estimated richness than naive subsets.

This clone turned up a few times. Its antigen is currently unknown. Each subset's genomic DNA was split evenly across several immunoSEQ plates. Per the study methods: ImmunoSEQ supplied junction-only sequences lacking quality scores, so filtering was different. Assay: immunoSEQ multiplex PCR; the TCRdb copy retains only in-frame clones and omits some. V, J and clone size are those of that table, while D and trimming were read from the DNA. The sample lists about 230,000 clones; 65% were seen once. All the donors were Caucasian adults who lived in Nashville, Tennessee. The V and J ends lost 9 bases and 3 bases, in that order; junction bases with no gene match: 8. The CDR3 runs 13 residues. The V gene's germline CDR1 is SNHLY and CDR2 FYNNEI.

This sequence originates from a man aged 30 to 45 in good health. Sequencing used memory CD4+ T cells sorted from blood. Subset here: CD45RA-negative fraction. This chain connects TRBV2 to TRBJ2-7; 7 positions agree with TRBD2. The CDR3 bases are TGTGCCAGGGCGGCAGCGGGGAACTACGAGCAGTACTTC. Translating it yields CARAAAGNYEQYF.